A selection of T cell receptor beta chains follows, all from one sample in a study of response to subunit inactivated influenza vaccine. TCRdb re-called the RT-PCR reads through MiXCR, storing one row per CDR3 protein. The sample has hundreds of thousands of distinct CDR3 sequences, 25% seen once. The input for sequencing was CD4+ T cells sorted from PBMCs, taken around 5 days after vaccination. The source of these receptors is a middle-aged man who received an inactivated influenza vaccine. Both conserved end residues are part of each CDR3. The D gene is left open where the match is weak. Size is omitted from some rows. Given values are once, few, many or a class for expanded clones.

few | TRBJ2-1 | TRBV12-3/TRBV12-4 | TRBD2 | CANRLAASNEQFF | TGTGCCAACCGACTAGCGGCTTCGAATGAGCAGTTCTTC
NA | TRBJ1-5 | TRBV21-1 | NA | CAGRGPGRNQPQHF | TGTGCCGGAAGGGGGCCGGGGCGCAATCAGCCCCAGCATTTT
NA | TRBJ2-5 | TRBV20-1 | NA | CSATELGQETQYF | TGCAGTGCTACCGAACTGGGACAAGAGACCCAGTACTTC
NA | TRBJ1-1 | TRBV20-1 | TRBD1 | CSANPGGDVTEAFF | TGCAGTGCTAACCCAGGGGGCGATGTCACTGAAGCTTTCTTT
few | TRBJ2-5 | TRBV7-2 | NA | CASSLALGRGETQYF | TGTGCCAGCAGCTTAGCATTGGGTAGGGGGGAGACCCAGTACTTC
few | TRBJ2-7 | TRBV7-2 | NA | CASRRGTDSYEQYF | TGTGCCAGCAGGCGAGGGACGGACTCCTACGAGCAGTACTTC
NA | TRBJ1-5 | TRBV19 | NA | CASSIGAGQPQHF | TGTGCCAGTAGTATTGGTGCCGGTCAGCCCCAGCATTTT
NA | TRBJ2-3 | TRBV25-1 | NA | CASGDGSTDTQYF | TGTGCCAGCGGGGACGGGAGCACAGATACGCAGTATTTT
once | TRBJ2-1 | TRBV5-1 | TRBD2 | CASSTSGGREQFF | TGCGCCAGCAGCACCTCGGGGGGGCGTGAGCAGTTCTTC
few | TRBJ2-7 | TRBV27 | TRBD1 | CASSADRGSSEQYF | TGTGCCAGCAGTGCAGACAGGGGTTCGAGCGAGCAGTACTTC
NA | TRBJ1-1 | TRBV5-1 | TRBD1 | CASSRTGTVNTEAFF | TGCGCCAGCAGCCGAACGGGGACAGTGAACACTGAAGCTTTCTTT
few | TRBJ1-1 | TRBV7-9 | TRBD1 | CASSLAELHDRASEAFF | TGTGCCAGCAGCTTAGCGGAACTTCACGACAGGGCCTCTGAAGCTTTCTTT